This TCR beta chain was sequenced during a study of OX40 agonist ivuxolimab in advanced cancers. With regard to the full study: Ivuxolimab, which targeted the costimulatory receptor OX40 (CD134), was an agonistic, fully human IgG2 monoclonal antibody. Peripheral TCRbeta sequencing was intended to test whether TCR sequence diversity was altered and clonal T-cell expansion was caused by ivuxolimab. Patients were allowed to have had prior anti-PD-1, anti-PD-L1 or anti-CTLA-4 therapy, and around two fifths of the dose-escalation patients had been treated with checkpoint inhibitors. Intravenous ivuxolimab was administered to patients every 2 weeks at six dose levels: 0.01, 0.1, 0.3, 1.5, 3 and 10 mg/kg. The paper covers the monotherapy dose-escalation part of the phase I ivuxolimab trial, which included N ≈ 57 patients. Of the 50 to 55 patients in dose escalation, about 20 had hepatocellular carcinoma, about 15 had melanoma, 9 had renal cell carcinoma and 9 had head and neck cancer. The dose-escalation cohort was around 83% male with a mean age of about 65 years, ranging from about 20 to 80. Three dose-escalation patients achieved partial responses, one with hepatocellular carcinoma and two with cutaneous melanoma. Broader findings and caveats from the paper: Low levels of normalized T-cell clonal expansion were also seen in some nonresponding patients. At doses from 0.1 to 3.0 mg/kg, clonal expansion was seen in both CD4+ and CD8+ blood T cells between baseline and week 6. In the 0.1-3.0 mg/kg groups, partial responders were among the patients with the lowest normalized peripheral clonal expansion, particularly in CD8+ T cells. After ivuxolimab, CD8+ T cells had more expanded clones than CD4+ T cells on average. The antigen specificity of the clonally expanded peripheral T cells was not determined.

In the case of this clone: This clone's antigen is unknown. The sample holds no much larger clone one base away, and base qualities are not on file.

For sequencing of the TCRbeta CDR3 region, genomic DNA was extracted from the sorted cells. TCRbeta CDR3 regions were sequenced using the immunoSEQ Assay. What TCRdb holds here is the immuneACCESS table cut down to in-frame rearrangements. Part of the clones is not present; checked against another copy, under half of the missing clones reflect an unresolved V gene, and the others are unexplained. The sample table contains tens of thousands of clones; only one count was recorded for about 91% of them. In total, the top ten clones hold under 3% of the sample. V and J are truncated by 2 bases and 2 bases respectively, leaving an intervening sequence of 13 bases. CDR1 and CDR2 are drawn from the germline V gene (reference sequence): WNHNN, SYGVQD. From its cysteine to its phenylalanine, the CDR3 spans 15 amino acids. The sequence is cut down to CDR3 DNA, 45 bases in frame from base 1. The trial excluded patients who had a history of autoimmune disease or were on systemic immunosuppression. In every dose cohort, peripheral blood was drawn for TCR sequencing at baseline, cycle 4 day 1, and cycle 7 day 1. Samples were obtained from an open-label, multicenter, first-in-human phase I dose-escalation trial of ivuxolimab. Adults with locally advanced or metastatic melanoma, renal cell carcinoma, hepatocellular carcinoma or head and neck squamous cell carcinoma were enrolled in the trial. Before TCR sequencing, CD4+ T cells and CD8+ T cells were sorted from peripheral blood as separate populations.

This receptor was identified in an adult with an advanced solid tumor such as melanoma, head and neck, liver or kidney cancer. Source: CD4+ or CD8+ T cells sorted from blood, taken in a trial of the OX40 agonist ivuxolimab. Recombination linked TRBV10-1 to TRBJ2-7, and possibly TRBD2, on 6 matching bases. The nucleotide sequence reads TGCGCCAGCAGTGAGCGACGCGGGGTCACCTACGAGCAGTACTTC. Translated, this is CASSERRGVTYEQYF.